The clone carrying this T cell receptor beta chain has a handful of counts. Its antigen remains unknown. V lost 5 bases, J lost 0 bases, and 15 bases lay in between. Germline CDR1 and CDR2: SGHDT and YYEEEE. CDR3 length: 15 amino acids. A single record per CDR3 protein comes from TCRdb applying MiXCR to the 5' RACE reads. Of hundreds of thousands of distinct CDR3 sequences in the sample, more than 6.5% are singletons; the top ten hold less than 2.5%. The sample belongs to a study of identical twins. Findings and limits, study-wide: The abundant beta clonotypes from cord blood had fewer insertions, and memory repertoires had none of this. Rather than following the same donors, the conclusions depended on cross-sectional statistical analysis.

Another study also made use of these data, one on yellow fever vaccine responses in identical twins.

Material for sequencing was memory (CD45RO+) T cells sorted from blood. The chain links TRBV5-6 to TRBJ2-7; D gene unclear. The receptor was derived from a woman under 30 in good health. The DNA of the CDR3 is TGTGCCAGCAGTCTGAGCTATGGGCCCTCCTACGAGCAGTACTTC. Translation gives CASSLSYGPSYEQYF.